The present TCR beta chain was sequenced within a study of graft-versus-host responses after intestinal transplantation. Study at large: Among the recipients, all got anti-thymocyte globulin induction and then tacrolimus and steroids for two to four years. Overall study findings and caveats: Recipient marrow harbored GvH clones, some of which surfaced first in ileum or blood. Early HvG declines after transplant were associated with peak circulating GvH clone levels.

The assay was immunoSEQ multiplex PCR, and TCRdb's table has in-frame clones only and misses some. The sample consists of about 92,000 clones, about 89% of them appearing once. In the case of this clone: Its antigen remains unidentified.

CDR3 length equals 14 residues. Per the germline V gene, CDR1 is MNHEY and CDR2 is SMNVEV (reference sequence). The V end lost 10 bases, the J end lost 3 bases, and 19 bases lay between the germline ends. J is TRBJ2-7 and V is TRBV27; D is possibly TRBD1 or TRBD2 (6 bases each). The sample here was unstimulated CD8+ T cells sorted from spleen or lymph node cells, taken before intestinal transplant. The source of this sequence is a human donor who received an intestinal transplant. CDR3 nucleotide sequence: TGTGCCATCGGATCGGGGGCGGCATTCTACGAGCAGTACTTC. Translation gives CAIGSGAAFYEQYF.